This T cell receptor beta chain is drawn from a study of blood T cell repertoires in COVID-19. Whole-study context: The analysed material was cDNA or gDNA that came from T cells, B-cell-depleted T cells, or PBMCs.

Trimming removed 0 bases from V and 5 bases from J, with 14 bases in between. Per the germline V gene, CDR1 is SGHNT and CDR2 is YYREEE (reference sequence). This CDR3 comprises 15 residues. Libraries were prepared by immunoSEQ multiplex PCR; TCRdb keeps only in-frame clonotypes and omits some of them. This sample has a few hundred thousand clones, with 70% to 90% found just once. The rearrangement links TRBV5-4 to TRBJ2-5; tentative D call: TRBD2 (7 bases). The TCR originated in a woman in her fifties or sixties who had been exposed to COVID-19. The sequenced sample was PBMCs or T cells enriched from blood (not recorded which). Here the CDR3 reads CASSLVGGGHETQYF. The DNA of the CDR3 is TGTGCCAGCAGCTTGGTAGGGGGGGGTCATGAGACCCAGTACTTC.